This is a list of T cell receptor beta chains from one sample in a study of shared clonotypes between healthy human individuals. The protocol was immunoSEQ multiplex PCR, while the TCRdb copy is restricted to in-frame clones and leaves out a portion. The top ten hold about 0.34% of the sample, which has 1,500,000 or so clones, approximately 98.5% seen once. Material: naive CD4+ T cells sorted from blood. These receptors were obtained from a man aged 25 to 45 in good health. Each CDR3 is given with its conserved first and last residue. The D gene is left open where the match is weak. Where a row states a size, it is once, few, many or the class of an expanded clone; other rows omit it.

V gene: TRBV5-1; J gene: TRBJ2-3; D gene: TRBD2; clone size: -; CDR3 length: 18; CDR3 protein: CASTHGGLAGGTTDTQYF; CDR3 DNA: TGCGCCAGCACCCACGGCGGTCTCGCGGGAGGTACCACAGATACGCAGTATTTT
V gene: TRBV2; J gene: TRBJ2-5; D gene: TRBD1; clone size: -; CDR3 length: 13; CDR3 protein: CASSRDRGKTQYF; CDR3 DNA: TGTGCCAGCAGTAGGGACAGGGGAAAGACCCAGTACTTC
V gene: TRBV15; J gene: TRBJ1-2; D gene: TRBD1; clone size: -; CDR3 length: 19; CDR3 protein: CATSRDPRDRDETNYGYTF; CDR3 DNA: TGTGCCACCAGCAGAGATCCTCGGGACAGGGACGAGACTAACTATGGCTACACCTTC
V gene: TRBV9; J gene: TRBJ1-1; D gene: -; clone size: -; CDR3 length: 13; CDR3 protein: CASSVSPGGEAFF; CDR3 DNA: TGTGCCAGCAGCGTATCGCCGGGGGGTGAAGCTTTCTTT
V gene: TRBV2; J gene: TRBJ2-1; D gene: -; clone size: -; CDR3 length: 13; CDR3 protein: CASIRDTDNEQFF; CDR3 DNA: TGTGCCAGCATCCGGGACACCGACAATGAGCAGTTCTTC
V gene: TRBV7-6; J gene: TRBJ2-1; D gene: TRBD2; clone size: -; CDR3 length: 18; CDR3 protein: CASSRVSGAAGGYNEQFF; CDR3 DNA: TGTGCCAGCAGCCGCGTCTCGGGAGCAGCGGGGGGCTACAATGAGCAGTTCTTC
V gene: TRBV19; J gene: TRBJ2-1; D gene: -; clone size: -; CDR3 length: 14; CDR3 protein: CASSIADTYNEQFF; CDR3 DNA: TGTGCCAGTAGTATAGCAGATACCTACAATGAGCAGTTCTTC
V gene: TRBV6-4; J gene: TRBJ2-1; D gene: -; clone size: -; CDR3 length: 14; CDR3 protein: CASSDSSTLNEQFF; CDR3 DNA: TGTGCCAGCAGTGACTCGAGTACCCTCAATGAGCAGTTCTTC
V gene: TRBV5-4; J gene: TRBJ1-1; D gene: -; clone size: -; CDR3 length: 15; CDR3 protein: CASSSDHRPNTEAFF; CDR3 DNA: TGTGCCAGCAGCTCAGACCACAGGCCGAACACTGAAGCTTTCTTT
V gene: TRBV5-1; J gene: TRBJ1-1; D gene: -; clone size: -; CDR3 length: 14; CDR3 protein: CASSPIRAQPEAFF; CDR3 DNA: TGCGCCAGCAGCCCTATCCGGGCCCAGCCTGAAGCTTTCTTT
V gene: TRBV9; J gene: TRBJ2-1; D gene: -; clone size: once; CDR3 length: 14; CDR3 protein: CASSVVSQYNEQFF; CDR3 DNA: TGTGCCAGCAGCGTAGTATCACAGTACAATGAGCAGTTCTTC
V gene: TRBV9; J gene: TRBJ2-7; D gene: TRBD2; clone size: -; CDR3 length: 16; CDR3 protein: CASSVGGSGRANEQYF; CDR3 DNA: TGTGCCAGCAGCGTAGGAGGTAGCGGGAGGGCCAACGAGCAGTACTTC
V gene: TRBV7-9; J gene: TRBJ2-2; D gene: TRBD2; clone size: -; CDR3 length: 16; CDR3 protein: CASSPRLAGVDGELFF; CDR3 DNA: TGTGCCAGCAGCCCCCGACTAGCGGGAGTGGACGGGGAGCTGTTTTTT
V gene: TRBV9; J gene: TRBJ2-3; D gene: -; clone size: once; CDR3 length: 15; CDR3 protein: CASSQTGDYTDTQYF; CDR3 DNA: TGTGCCAGCAGTCAGACAGGGGACTACACAGATACGCAGTATTTT
V gene: TRBV9; J gene: TRBJ2-3; D gene: -; clone size: -; CDR3 length: 17; CDR3 protein: CASSVSSPGPSTDTQYF; CDR3 DNA: TGTGCCAGCAGCGTATCGTCACCGGGACCTAGCACAGATACGCAGTATTTT
V gene: TRBV4-3; J gene: TRBJ2-5; D gene: -; clone size: -; CDR3 length: 15; CDR3 protein: CASSQDYREEETQYF; CDR3 DNA: TGCGCCAGCAGCCAAGACTACCGGGAAGAAGAGACCCAGTACTTC
V gene: TRBV9; J gene: TRBJ2-2; D gene: -; clone size: once; CDR3 length: 14; CDR3 protein: CASSGSIAAGELFF; CDR3 DNA: TGTGCCAGCAGCGGTAGTATTGCTGCCGGGGAGCTGTTTTTT
V gene: TRBV6-1; J gene: TRBJ1-5; D gene: TRBD1; clone size: -; CDR3 length: 16; CDR3 protein: CASSEWDRGRNQPQHF; CDR3 DNA: TGTGCCAGCAGTGAATGGGACAGGGGGCGCAATCAGCCCCAGCATTTT
V gene: TRBV9; J gene: TRBJ2-5; D gene: TRBD2; clone size: -; CDR3 length: 17; CDR3 protein: CASSVDGLAGYQETQYF; CDR3 DNA: TGTGCCAGCAGCGTAGACGGGCTAGCGGGGTACCAAGAGACCCAGTACTTC
V gene: TRBV10-3; J gene: TRBJ2-1; D gene: TRBD2; clone size: -; CDR3 length: 18; CDR3 protein: CAISAGTSGTSSYNEQFF; CDR3 DNA: TGTGCCATCAGTGCGGGGACTAGCGGGACCAGCTCCTACAATGAGCAGTTCTTC
V gene: TRBV5-1; J gene: TRBJ2-7; D gene: TRBD2; clone size: -; CDR3 length: 15; CDR3 protein: CASSLGLAGVHEQYF; CDR3 DNA: TGCGCCAGCAGCTTGGGACTAGCGGGGGTTCACGAGCAGTACTTC
V gene: TRBV11-2; J gene: TRBJ2-7; D gene: TRBD1; clone size: -; CDR3 length: 15; CDR3 protein: CASSFDRGLGYEQYF; CDR3 DNA: TGTGCCAGCAGCTTTGACAGGGGGCTCGGTTACGAGCAGTACTTC
V gene: TRBV5-6; J gene: TRBJ1-2; D gene: -; clone size: -; CDR3 length: 15; CDR3 protein: CASSLGEGMPGGYTF; CDR3 DNA: TGTGCCAGCAGCTTGGGGGAGGGAATGCCTGGTGGCTACACCTTC
V gene: TRBV29-1; J gene: TRBJ2-1; D gene: -; clone size: -; CDR3 length: 13; CDR3 protein: CSVVGRYSDEQFF; CDR3 DNA: TGCAGCGTTGTAGGGAGGTACAGCGATGAGCAGTTCTTC
V gene: TRBV5-6; J gene: TRBJ2-1; D gene: TRBD1; clone size: -; CDR3 length: 16; CDR3 protein: CASSRADRGSYNEQFF; CDR3 DNA: TGTGCCAGCAGCAGAGCAGACAGGGGTTCCTACAATGAGCAGTTCTTC
V gene: TRBV19; J gene: TRBJ1-1; D gene: -; clone size: once; CDR3 length: 13; CDR3 protein: CASSYDPNTEAFF; CDR3 DNA: TGTGCCAGTAGTTACGATCCGAACACTGAAGCTTTCTTT
V gene: TRBV28; J gene: TRBJ2-1; D gene: TRBD2; clone size: -; CDR3 length: 16; CDR3 protein: CASSPGLAEYRDEQFF; CDR3 DNA: TGTGCCAGCAGTCCCGGACTAGCAGAGTATCGGGATGAGCAGTTCTTC
V gene: TRBV5-4; J gene: TRBJ2-1; D gene: TRBD2; clone size: -; CDR3 length: 16; CDR3 protein: CASSSSGTSGSNEQFF; CDR3 DNA: TGTGCCAGCAGCTCGTCCGGGACTAGCGGGTCTAATGAGCAGTTCTTC
V gene: TRBV5-5; J gene: TRBJ1-1; D gene: TRBD1; clone size: once; CDR3 length: 15; CDR3 protein: CASSFLRQGRTEAFF; CDR3 DNA: TGTGCCAGCAGCTTTTTGCGACAGGGAAGAACTGAAGCTTTCTTT
V gene: TRBV15; J gene: TRBJ1-5; D gene: -; clone size: -; CDR3 length: 13; CDR3 protein: CATSRGPNQPQHF; CDR3 DNA: TGTGCCACCAGCCGAGGACCCAATCAGCCCCAGCATTTT
V gene: TRBV15; J gene: TRBJ2-6; D gene: TRBD2; clone size: -; CDR3 length: 19; CDR3 protein: CATSPYEQRGYSGANVLTF; CDR3 DNA: TGTGCCACCAGCCCCTACGAGCAGCGGGGATACTCTGGGGCCAACGTCCTGACTTTC
V gene: TRBV7-9; J gene: TRBJ2-5; D gene: -; clone size: -; CDR3 length: 11; CDR3 protein: CASSSKEAQYF; CDR3 DNA: TGTGCCAGCAGCTCGAAAGAGGCCCAGTACTTC
V gene: TRBV27; J gene: TRBJ2-3; D gene: -; clone size: -; CDR3 length: 15; CDR3 protein: CASSLLGSSTDTQYF; CDR3 DNA: TGTGCCAGCAGTTTACTGGGATCTAGCACAGATACGCAGTATTTT
V gene: TRBV20-1; J gene: TRBJ2-3; D gene: -; clone size: -; CDR3 length: 11; CDR3 protein: CSARTTDTQYF; CDR3 DNA: TGCAGTGCTAGAACTACAGATACGCAGTATTTT
V gene: TRBV28; J gene: TRBJ2-3; D gene: -; clone size: -; CDR3 length: 19; CDR3 protein: CASSFGGAGGSGGTDTQYF; CDR3 DNA: TGTGCCAGCAGTTTCGGGGGTGCAGGGGGGTCTGGTGGCACAGATACGCAGTATTTT
V gene: TRBV5-4; J gene: TRBJ2-7; D gene: TRBD1; clone size: -; CDR3 length: 14; CDR3 protein: CASSQGQGRYEQYF; CDR3 DNA: TGTGCCAGCAGTCAAGGACAGGGCCGCTACGAGCAGTACTTC
V gene: TRBV7-9; J gene: TRBJ2-1; D gene: -; clone size: -; CDR3 length: 11; CDR3 protein: CASSLAGEQFF; CDR3 DNA: TGTGCCAGCAGCTTAGCCGGGGAGCAGTTCTTC